This is a list of T cell receptor beta chains from one sample in a study of shared clonotypes between healthy human individuals. Sequencing used immunoSEQ multiplex PCR; TCRdb keeps in-frame clones, though not all of them. The sample consists of about 2.2 million clones, 93% of them appearing once. Sequencing was carried out using naive CD8+ T cells from PBMCs. Every receptor here comes from a young man in good health. Some clones in this sample may be carry-over from other donors' samples. Both conserved end residues are part of each CDR3. Each record gives: CDR3 DNA, CDR3 protein, D gene, J gene, clone size, V gene. A D gene is named only where the DNA matches it firmly. The size of a clone is reported for some rows only, either as once, few or many, or as a class for expanded clones.

cdr3_nt: TGTGCCAGCAGCGTTCTGACAGGGGCGAACACTGAAGCTTTCTTT
cdr3_aa: CASSVLTGANTEAFF
d_call: TRBD1
j_call: TRBJ1-1
clone_size: .
v_call: TRBV6-1

cdr3_nt: TGTGCCAGCAGCTTAGGACAGGGAAGCACAGATACGCAGTATTTT
cdr3_aa: CASSLGQGSTDTQYF
d_call: TRBD1
j_call: TRBJ2-3
clone_size: .
v_call: TRBV11-2

cdr3_nt: TGTGCCAGCAGCTTAGTGATCGGACTAGCGGACCGGAAGACCCAGTACTTC
cdr3_aa: CASSLVIGLADRKTQYF
d_call: TRBD2
j_call: TRBJ2-5
clone_size: .
v_call: TRBV7-2

cdr3_nt: TGTGCCACCAGCCCGGGGTTAGCGGGCACCAATGAGCAGTTCTTC
cdr3_aa: CATSPGLAGTNEQFF
d_call: TRBD2
j_call: TRBJ2-1
clone_size: .
v_call: TRBV15

cdr3_nt: TGTGCCAGCAGCAATCCCGGGACTAGCGGGCCTAAGAACACCGGGGAGCTGTTTTTT
cdr3_aa: CASSNPGTSGPKNTGELFF
d_call: .
j_call: TRBJ2-2
clone_size: .
v_call: TRBV21-1

cdr3_nt: TGTGCCAGCAGTTTTGTGTCCGGGGAGCTGTTTTTT
cdr3_aa: CASSFVSGELFF
d_call: .
j_call: TRBJ2-2
clone_size: .
v_call: TRBV28

cdr3_nt: TGTGCCAGCAGAGATAACACTGAAGCTTTCTTT
cdr3_aa: CASRDNTEAFF
d_call: .
j_call: TRBJ1-1
clone_size: once
v_call: TRBV27

cdr3_nt: TGTGCCAGCAGCCAGCCCGGGCTAGCGTTAGGCATTCAGTACTTC
cdr3_aa: CASSQPGLALGIQYF
d_call: .
j_call: TRBJ2-4
clone_size: .
v_call: TRBV7-9

cdr3_nt: TGTGCCAGCAGCTCCAGTCTCCTGAAAGAGACCCAGTACTTC
cdr3_aa: CASSSSLLKETQYF
d_call: .
j_call: TRBJ2-5
clone_size: .
v_call: TRBV7-9

cdr3_nt: TGTGCCAGCAGCTCCACCTTCTCCAATGAAAAACTGTTTTTT
cdr3_aa: CASSSTFSNEKLFF
d_call: .
j_call: TRBJ1-4
clone_size: .
v_call: TRBV7-6

cdr3_nt: TGTGCCAGCAGCTTAGCTGGAAATGAGCAGTTCTTC
cdr3_aa: CASSLAGNEQFF
d_call: .
j_call: TRBJ2-1
clone_size: .
v_call: TRBV11-2

cdr3_nt: TGTGCCAGCAGCCATCTAAGACAGTTGAACACTGAAGCTTTCTTT
cdr3_aa: CASSHLRQLNTEAFF
d_call: .
j_call: TRBJ1-1
clone_size: .
v_call: TRBV28

cdr3_nt: TGTGCCAGCACCTTAACCGGGACAGGGTACACTGAAGCTTTCTTT
cdr3_aa: CASTLTGTGYTEAFF
d_call: TRBD1
j_call: TRBJ1-1
clone_size: .
v_call: TRBV6-6

cdr3_nt: TGCGCCAGCAGCCAAGTGGCGGGTCAGCCCCAGCATTTT
cdr3_aa: CASSQVAGQPQHF
d_call: .
j_call: TRBJ1-5
clone_size: .
v_call: TRBV4-1

cdr3_nt: TGTGCCAGCAGCTACGGAGAAAGCTCCTACAATGAGCAGTTCTTC
cdr3_aa: CASSYGESSYNEQFF
d_call: .
j_call: TRBJ2-1
clone_size: .
v_call: TRBV11-3

cdr3_nt: TGTGCCAGCAGCCCAACGGTGCCTCCAAACTATGGCTACACCTTC
cdr3_aa: CASSPTVPPNYGYTF
d_call: .
j_call: TRBJ1-2
clone_size: once
v_call: TRBV7-8

cdr3_nt: TGTGCCAGCATTCCTCCGGGACAGGGGTTGTACGAGCAGTACTTC
cdr3_aa: CASIPPGQGLYEQYF
d_call: TRBD1
j_call: TRBJ2-7
clone_size: .
v_call: TRBV7-9

cdr3_nt: TGTGCCAGCAGTCTTTCCTACGAGCAGTACTTC
cdr3_aa: CASSLSYEQYF
d_call: .
j_call: TRBJ2-7
clone_size: .
v_call: TRBV27

cdr3_nt: TGTGCCAGCAGCTTCCGGGGCACTGAAGCTTTCTTT
cdr3_aa: CASSFRGTEAFF
d_call: .
j_call: TRBJ1-1
clone_size: once
v_call: TRBV5-8

cdr3_nt: TGTGCCAGCAGCCAGCGCCGAGGGCTAAGCTCCTACGAGCAGTACTTC
cdr3_aa: CASSQRRGLSSYEQYF
d_call: .
j_call: TRBJ2-7
clone_size: .
v_call: TRBV7-8

cdr3_nt: TGTGCCAGCAGTCTTCGGGACTCTGGGGAGCTGTTTTTT
cdr3_aa: CASSLRDSGELFF
d_call: .
j_call: TRBJ2-2
clone_size: .
v_call: TRBV27

cdr3_nt: TGTGCCAGCAGTTTGACAAGCACCGGGGAGCTGTTTTTT
cdr3_aa: CASSLTSTGELFF
d_call: .
j_call: TRBJ2-2
clone_size: once
v_call: TRBV5-6

cdr3_nt: TGCAGCGTCCTCGGGACTAGCGGGACCTCGACGTCGGGCGAGCAGTACTTC
cdr3_aa: CSVLGTSGTSTSGEQYF
d_call: TRBD2
j_call: TRBJ2-7
clone_size: .
v_call: TRBV29-1

cdr3_nt: TGTGCCAGCAGCTATCGGCTTGGTGGTGGGGCCAACGTCCTGACTTTC
cdr3_aa: CASSYRLGGGANVLTF
d_call: .
j_call: TRBJ2-6
clone_size: .
v_call: TRBV13

cdr3_nt: TGTGCCAGCAGCCAAGGGATGTATGGGTCCTACGAGCAGTACTTC
cdr3_aa: CASSQGMYGSYEQYF
d_call: .
j_call: TRBJ2-7
clone_size: .
v_call: TRBV4-2

cdr3_nt: TGTGCCAGCAGTTCCCACGCACCGGGACTAGCGGGAGTCGGGTCCTACAATGAGCAGTTCTTC
cdr3_aa: CASSSHAPGLAGVGSYNEQFF
d_call: TRBD2
j_call: TRBJ2-1
clone_size: .
v_call: TRBV27

cdr3_nt: TGTGCCAGCAGCTCCGGGGGACGAGATGAGCAGTTCTTC
cdr3_aa: CASSSGGRDEQFF
d_call: .
j_call: TRBJ2-1
clone_size: .
v_call: TRBV7-8

cdr3_nt: TGTGCCAGTAGTACCACTCCGACAGGCCTTAATGAAAAACTGTTTTTT
cdr3_aa: CASSTTPTGLNEKLFF
d_call: .
j_call: TRBJ1-4
clone_size: .
v_call: TRBV19

cdr3_nt: TGTGCCAGCAGTTTATCGTTAGCGGGCGCTTTCTACGAGCAGTACTTC
cdr3_aa: CASSLSLAGAFYEQYF
d_call: TRBD2
j_call: TRBJ2-7
clone_size: .
v_call: TRBV27

cdr3_nt: TGCGCCAGCAGCTACCGTCAAGAGCGGGGGACGAGGCCCCAGCATTTT
cdr3_aa: CASSYRQERGTRPQHF
d_call: .
j_call: TRBJ1-5
clone_size: few
v_call: TRBV5-1

cdr3_nt: TGTGCCAGCATGCTCCTAACAGGGTACAATGAGCAGTTCTTC
cdr3_aa: CASMLLTGYNEQFF
d_call: .
j_call: TRBJ2-1
clone_size: .
v_call: TRBV5-6